Below, 3 T cell receptor beta chains from the same sample are listed, as sequenced in a study of blood T cell repertoires in COVID-19. Some clones are missing from TCRdb's copy, which holds only in-frame ones; the method was immunoSEQ multiplex PCR. This sample has around 180,000 clones, with approximately 88% found just once. Source material: peripheral blood. These receptors originate from a woman aged 25 to 45 with acute or convalescent COVID-19.

This clone has only one observation. This sequence joins TRBV5-1 and TRBJ2-2; 7 bases are a match to TRBD1. Germline V lookup: CDR1 SGHRS, CDR2 YFSETQ. This CDR3 region has 16 residues. Trimming at V came to 3 bases and at J to 2 bases, leaving 7 bases not matched to a gene. The CDR3 DNA sequence: TGCGCCAGCAGCTGGACAGGAACTCCTAACACCGGGGAGCTGTTTTTT. Translating it yields CASSWTGTPNTGELFF.

This chain joins TRBV6-6 and TRBJ1-5; 8 bases are shared with TRBD1. This CDR3 region has 14 residues. The ends lost 8 bases at V and 4 bases at J; junction bases unmatched: 7. Germline loops: CDR1 MNHNY, CDR2 SVGAGI (reference sequence). CDR3 residues: CASRTGFGNQPQHF. Here the CDR3 DNA reads TGTGCCAGCCGGACAGGGTTCGGGAATCAGCCCCAGCATTTT.

The chain employs TRBV2 and TRBJ1-4; tentatively, D is TRBD1 (5 bases). The germline V gene has CDR1 SNHLY and CDR2 FYNNEI. Trimming left V 4 bases short and J 4 bases short, with 10 bases between. The CDR3 extends over 14 amino acids. CDR3 sequence (DNA): TGTGCCAGCAGTGGGGGCAGCTTTAATGAAAAACTGTTTTTT. As protein: CASSGGSFNEKLFF.